Described below is a single TCR beta chain sequence and its context. Its antigen is still unknown. This sample is part of a study of T cells in Graves' hyperthyroidism and ophthalmopathy. Study-level information: Peripheral blood collection took place at initial diagnosis, before any treatment.

Individuals with ophthalmopathy presented a Clinical Activity Score of at least 3, a NOSPECS grade of at least 4 and a duration under 3 months. PBMCs stemmed from about 9.7 ml fresh peripheral blood. V shed 3 bases and J 4 bases; nucleotides not matched to a gene: 5. The CDR3 length is 14 residues. From germline, CDR1 is ENHRY and CDR2 SYGVKD. Whole-study findings and limits: The blood repertoire included most of the expanded thyroid clonotypes above 0.001.

There were TCR beta CDR3 regions amplified from RNA transcripts. TCR CDR3 regions were first amplified by RT-PCR with HTBI primers. MiXCR, applied by TCRdb to the multiplex PCR reads, yields one record per CDR3 protein. The sample carries 500,000 to 800,000 distinct CDR3 sequences, roughly 15% recorded once. The receptor was derived from a woman in her forties or fifties with Graves' ophthalmopathy. Material: blood. V is TRBV10-3 and J is TRBJ1-1; 7 nucleotides line up with TRBD1. The CDR3 spells CAISEGGRRTEAFF. CDR3 DNA: TGTGCCATCAGTGAAGGGGGCCGTCGCACTGAAGCTTTCTTT.